These T cell receptor beta chains were read from a single sample in a study of cytomegalovirus exposure and HLA in healthy donors. Here immunoSEQ multiplex PCR was the method, and the copy in TCRdb shows in-frame clones only, minus some. The sample lists more than 200,000 clones, approximately 79% occurring once. The sample comprised PBMCs. Receptors originate from a male donor in good health and CMV-seronegative. The CDR3 runs from the conserved cysteine through the conserved F or W.

V	J	CDR3
TRBV11-3	TRBJ2-1	CASSIGTSTRNEQFF
TRBV27	TRBJ2-7	CASSSARTGLEQYF
TRBV5-6	TRBJ2-1	CASSFVDNEQFF
TRBV28	TRBJ1-5	CASSFLDREGQPQHF
TRBV19	TRBJ2-3	CASRTKTGLGDTQYF
TRBV9	TRBJ1-1	CASSVGDGEAFF
TRBV6-5	TRBJ2-3	CASSYFGESTDTQYF
TRBV7-3	TRBJ2-7	CASSLYPAGGPYEQYF
TRBV5-1	TRBJ2-5	CASSPGAGDEETQYF
TRBV2	TRBJ2-7	CASRREAYEQYF
TRBV7-9	TRBJ1-5	CASSLGGQGQPQHF
TRBV21-1	TRBJ1-1	CASSNGGKGISEAFF
TRBV6-1	TRBJ1-2	CASTTDNYGYTF
TRBV10-3	TRBJ2-7	CAISVLAVSYEQYF
TRBV6-1	TRBJ2-6	CASSDHSISGANVLTF
TRBV7-3	TRBJ2-7	CASSPGSGGSYEQYF
TRBV6-5	TRBJ1-1	CASSYLTGPEAFF
TRBV28	TRBJ2-7	CASSFGAGVVYEQYF
TRBV27	TRBJ1-2	CASSLGSGFYGYTF
TRBV18	TRBJ1-1	CASSYAGGEDTEAFF
TRBV7-3	TRBJ1-1	CASSPSQGAGAFF
TRBV5-1	TRBJ2-1	CASSTTSGGESSYNEQFF
TRBV18	TRBJ1-1	CASSYSGQATEAFF
TRBV27	TRBJ2-2	CASSGYRDAGELFF
TRBV28	TRBJ2-1	CASSLLAGRARTYNEQFF
TRBV6-4	TRBJ2-1	CASSDSAGLAGSDEQFF
TRBV5-5	TRBJ1-4	CASSFGGLNEKLFF